This passage covers 4 T cell receptor delta chains from one sample sequenced in a study of γδ T cells in repeated Plasmodium falciparum infection. TCRdb reanalysed the multiplex PCR reads via CATT. The data hold 75,000 to 100,000 delta-chain clones, with approximately 1.5% observed a single time. Bulk repertoires came from Vgamma9/Vdelta2+ or Vdelta2-negative gammadelta T cells flow-sorted from PBMC. The specimen was gamma-delta T cells from blood. These receptors were collected from a pool of human donors (malaria-infected and uninfected, not separated).

This clone was seen only a few times. The TCRdb protein comes from a much larger clone and disagrees with this DNA's translation at residue 5, likely due to a read error; the protein given here is derived from the DNA. The V and J genes are TRDV1 and TRDJ1, with D perhaps matching TRDD2 (8 bases). The J gene, absent from TCRdb, was called here by matching the DNA to germline. CDR1 TSWWSYY and CDR2 QGS come from the germline V gene. This CDR3 has 27 residues. The V end lost 4 bases, the J end lost 0 bases, and 48 bases lay between the germline ends. This chain's CDR3 is CALGGRRPSYLGRTMYWGWGYTDKLIF. CDR3 DNA sequence: TGTGCTCTTGGGGGAAGAAGGCCTTCCTATTTAGGAAGAACCATGTACTGGGGATGGGGTTACACCGATAAACTCATCTTT.

This clone was observed many times. At one end, the junction sequence differs from germline, possibly due to a read error. V and J are TRDV1 and TRDJ1; 8 nucleotides match TRDD3. The CDR3 covers 17 residues. Looked up from germline, CDR1 is TSWWSYY and CDR2 is QGS. The CDR3 bases are TGTGCTCCTGGGGAGGGCGCGGGGATACCGGACACCGATAAACTCATCTTT. Its translation: CAPGEGAGIPDTDKLIF.

On this clone itself: TCRdb shows a much larger clone's protein in place of this DNA's translation, and the two differ at residue 14, likely through a read error; the protein shown is translated from the DNA. This chain links TRDV2 with TRDJ1; 9 nucleotides align to TRDD3. The J gene comes from matching the DNA to germline here; TCRdb lacks it. The CDR3 extends over 20 amino acids. Germline V gives CDR1 GEAIGNYY, CDR2 EKD. V was clipped by 1 base and J by 0 bases; unmatched bases: 17. CDR3 amino acids: CACDTIGGDTLSPHTDKLIF. The CDR3 nucleotides are TGTGCCTGTGACACGATCGGGGGGGATACCCTGAGCCCGCACACCGATAAACTCATCTTT.

Details on this clone: It is unclear where the CDR3 begins or ends on the DNA, so no DNA is shown, and the CDR3 is as TCRdb lists it. The V call is TRAV29/DV5, the J call TRDJ1; the table's D gene call, TRDD3, was not cross checked with the DNA. Germline CDR1 reads NSMFDY; CDR2 reads ISSIKDK. The CDR3 is made up of 25 amino acids, end residues included. The CDR3 spells CSVLLCSKRPFFLPLLGEWTDKLIF.